This TCR beta chain appears in the sequencing data of a study of response to subunit inactivated influenza vaccine. About this clonotype itself: Compared with germline, one end of the junction differs, possibly owing to a read error.

One entry per CDR3 protein, called by TCRdb with MiXCR from the RT-PCR reads. The sample yields 500,000 to 550,000 distinct CDR3 sequences, 20% to 25% seen once. Looked up from germline, CDR1 is SNHLY and CDR2 is FYNNEI. The CDR3 length is 16 residues. The sample was also linked to a second study, of T cells expressing NK-cell markers. As reported in that work: UMIs were included in TCR beta cDNA generated by 5'RACE template switching. One of the eight sequenced donors was seronegative, whereas the other seven were HCMV-seropositive. An anti-gamma-delta TCR antibody confined sorting to alpha-beta TCR T cells across several of the experiments.

This TCR was sampled from a man aged 50 to 59 who received an inactivated influenza vaccine. This sequence joins TRBV2 and TRBJ2-1, with D possibly TRBD2 on 6 matching bases. The specimen was CD4+ T cells sorted from PBMCs, collected less than 13 days after vaccination. CDR3 sequence (DNA): TGTGCCAGCAGCGAAGCTAGCGTCCGCTCCTACAATGAGCAGTTCTTC. It translates to CASSEASVRSYNEQFF.